This is a list of T cell receptor beta chains from one sample in a study of cytomegalovirus exposure and HLA in healthy donors. Profiling relied on immunoSEQ multiplex PCR, and the TCRdb table lists in-frame clones only, not all of them. Found here are hundreds of thousands of clones, roughly 87% of them singletons; the top ten hold around 3.1%. The sequenced sample was PBMCs. The source is a woman under 40 in good health and CMV-seronegative. The CDR3 runs from the conserved cysteine through the conserved F or W.

CDR3 protein	J gene	CDR3 length	V gene
CASSLAPAGGFSYEQYF	TRBJ2-7	17	TRBV7-9
CASRFGQGNTEAFF	TRBJ1-1	14	TRBV27
CASVVGRGRGPNTGELFF	TRBJ2-2	18	TRBV10-1
CASSFPSTNEKLFF	TRBJ1-4	14	TRBV5-1
CASSLLAGGGETQYF	TRBJ2-5	15	TRBV27
CASSADRTYEQYF	TRBJ2-7	13	TRBV19
CASSQDRGSYEQYF	TRBJ2-7	14	TRBV4-2
CASMDRYRVEGTNTGELFF	TRBJ2-2	19	TRBV5-1
CASSLTVNTEAFF	TRBJ1-1	13	TRBV27
CASRGTQNTEAFF	TRBJ1-1	13	TRBV2
CASSLVGVGSYNEQFF	TRBJ2-1	16	TRBV7-6